The present TCR beta chain was sequenced within a study of OX40 agonist ivuxolimab in advanced cancers. TCRdb's table, derived via immunoSEQ multiplex PCR, lists solely in-frame clones and lacks some. The sample shows around 67,000 clones, 84% of them seen only once. Germline loops: CDR1 MDHEN, CDR2 SYDVKM. This CDR3 has 12 amino acids. V was pared by 4 bases and J by 5 bases, with 8 bases between. The input for sequencing was CD4+ or CD8+ T cells sorted from blood, taken in a trial of the OX40 agonist ivuxolimab. The J gene is TRBJ1-1, the V gene TRBV28; D is perhaps TRBD1 (5 bases). The TCR was taken from an adult with an advanced solid tumor such as melanoma, head and neck, liver or kidney cancer. CDR3 DNA: TGTGCCAGCAGTTGGGACGGTACTGAAGCTTTCTTT. Its translation: CASSWDGTEAFF.